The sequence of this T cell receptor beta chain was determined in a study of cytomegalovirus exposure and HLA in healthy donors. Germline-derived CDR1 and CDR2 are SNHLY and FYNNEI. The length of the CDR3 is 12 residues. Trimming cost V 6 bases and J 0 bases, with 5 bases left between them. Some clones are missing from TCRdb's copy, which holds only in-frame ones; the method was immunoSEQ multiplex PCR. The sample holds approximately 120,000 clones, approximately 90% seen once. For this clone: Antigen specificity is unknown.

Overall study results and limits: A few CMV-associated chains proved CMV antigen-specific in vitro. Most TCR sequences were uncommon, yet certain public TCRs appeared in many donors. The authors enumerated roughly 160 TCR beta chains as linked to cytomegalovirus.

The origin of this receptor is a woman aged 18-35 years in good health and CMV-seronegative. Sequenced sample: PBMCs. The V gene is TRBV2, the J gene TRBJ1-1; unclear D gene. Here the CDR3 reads CASRTMNTEAFF. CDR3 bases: TGTGCCAGCAGGACTATGAACACTGAAGCTTTCTTT. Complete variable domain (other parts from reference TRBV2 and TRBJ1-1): EPEVTQTPSHQVTQMGQEVILRCVPISNHLYFYWYRQILGQKVEFLVSFYNNEISEKSEIFDDQFSVERPDGSNFTLKIRSTKLEDSAMYFCASRTMNTEAFFGQGTRLTVV.